A single sample is the source of the 11 T cell receptor beta chains below, sequenced in a study of T cell repertoires in cytomegalovirus infection. Each CDR3 protein is one row after TCRdb ran MiXCR on the reads. The repertoire holds roughly 860,000 distinct CDR3 sequences, with over 25% as singletons. No cognate antigen is known for these TCRs. Sequences were derived from cultured CD8+ T cells from PBMCs, sampled from culture after CMV antigen stimulation. Receptors were obtained from a human donor in good health (CMV status not recorded). Some clones in this sample may be carry-over from other donors' samples.

This clonotype was seen many times. V usage is TRBV7-6 and J usage is TRBJ2-1; TRBD2 matches at 11 bases. CDR1 and CDR2 from the germline V gene are SGHVS and FNYEAQ. The CDR3 length is 15 residues. V lost 3 bases to trimming and J lost 8 bases; unmatched junction nucleotides: 6. Written as DNA, the CDR3 is TGTGCCAGCAGCTTTGGGCTAGCGGGGGGATATGAGCAGTTCTTC. It encodes CASSFGLAGGYEQFF.

Note on this clonotype: Given a much more abundant clone one base away, this may be a read error. A read error is likely, as this CDR3 ends without the conserved phenylalanine or tryptophan. The chain employs TRBV12-3 or TRBV12-4 and TRBJ2-7; no definite D call. V lost 5 bases to trimming and J lost 5 bases, with 13 bases between them. This CDR3 contains 13 residues. The CDR3 coding sequence is TGTGCCAGCAGTCCACGACCTAGGCACGAGCAGTACTCC. Its translation is CASSPRPRHEQYS.

This clonotype has just a few counts. The chain combines TRBV19 with TRBJ1-1; D is uncertain. The CDR3 is 12 amino acids. V lost 1 base and J lost 10, with 10 bases in between. Germline V gives CDR1 LNHDA, CDR2 SQIVND (reference sequence). CDR3 region: CASSIGETRAFF. CDR3 DNA: TGTGCCAGTAGTATAGGGGAGACACGAGCTTTCTTT.

V and J are TRBV5-1 and TRBJ2-1, with 7 bases fitting TRBD2. Germline V gene data show CDR1 as SGHRS and CDR2 as YFSETQ. V lost 3 bases to trimming and J lost 4 bases; unmatched junction nucleotides: 10. The CDR3 has 16 amino acids. CDR3 protein: CASSWTGTTVYNEQFF. CDR3 DNA: TGCGCCAGCAGCTGGACCGGGACTACCGTATACAATGAGCAGTTCTTC.

The table lists this clonotype with many counts. The V gene is TRBV7-8, the J gene TRBJ2-3; D call uncertain. V was cut by 5 bases and J by 1 base, with 7 bases left in between. The CDR3 has 13 amino acids. Per germline, CDR1 SGHVS and CDR2 FQNEAQ. CDR3 in DNA: TGTGCCAGCAGCGTAACTGGCACAGATACGCAGTATTTT. It specifies CASSVTGTDTQYF.

A few counts support this clonotype. The J gene is TRBJ2-5, the V gene TRBV7-3; 8 bases are a match to TRBD2. CDR1 and CDR2 (germline): SGHTA, FQGTGA. CDR3 length equals 13 residues. After removal of 4 bases from V and 7 bases from J, the junction contained 5 bases not matched to a gene. For the CDR3, the DNA is TGTGCCAGCAGCTCCCGGGGGGGCGGGACCCAGTACTTC. Translation gives CASSSRGGGTQYF.

This clonotype turned up a few times. The chain links TRBV7-9 to TRBJ2-7; D uncertain. V lost 0 bases to trimming and J lost 4 bases, with 13 bases between them. Germline V gives CDR1 SEHNR, CDR2 FQNEAQ (reference sequence). CDR3 length: 15 residues. Here the CDR3 reads CASSLADRIPYEQYF. CDR3 nucleotides: TGTGCCAGCAGCTTAGCGGACCGAATCCCGTACGAGCAGTACTTC.

This chain uses TRBV28 with TRBJ1-5; possible D gene TRBD1, 6 bases. Trimming shortened V by 1 base and J by 1 base, and 17 bases separated the two germline ends. Germline loops: CDR1 MDHEN, CDR2 SYDVKM. The CDR3 contains 18 residues. The CDR3 DNA sequence: TGTGCCAGCAGTTTATTTAGGGGGGGGCTGAGGAGCAATCAGCCCCAGCATTTT. It translates to CASSLFRGGLRSNQPQHF.

The chain recombines TRBV27 with TRBJ1-2, with unresolved D. CDR3 length: 15 residues. Germline CDR1 and CDR2: MNHEY and SMNVEV (reference sequence). CDR3 DNA: TGTGCTAGTAGAGACATAGATTCACCTCTTTGGGGCTACACCTTC. It encodes CASRDIDSPLWGYTF.

V is TRBV27 and J is TRBJ2-3; 9 bases are shared with TRBD1. CDR1 and CDR2 from the germline V gene are MNHEY and SMNVEV (reference sequence). The ends lost 3 bases at V and 0 bases at J; junction bases unmatched: 1. The CDR3 covers 15 residues. CDR3 coding DNA: TGTGCCAGCAGTTTTACAGGGGGCAGCACAGATACGCAGTATTTT. This encodes CASSFTGGSTDTQYF.

This clonotype was found a few times. This chain joins TRBV10-3 and TRBJ2-3; TRBD2 is a possible D gene (5 bases). CDR1 and CDR2 from the germline V gene are ENHRY and SYGVKD. Trimming pared 3 bases from V and 2 bases from J, leaving 12 bases between. CDR3 size: 15 residues. The CDR3 is CAISDEGTTTDTQYF. The DNA for the CDR3 is TGTGCCATCAGTGATGAGGGTACGACCACAGATACGCAGTATTTT.